The clone carrying this T cell receptor (beta chain) showed up just once. The data are from a study of blood T cell repertoires in COVID-19. About the research overall: From the United States, Italy and Spain came samples of acute and convalescent COVID-19. The cDNA or gDNA used as material had been derived from T cells, B-cell-depleted T cells, or PBMCs.

The authors' processing: Amplification from reference gene primers served as the basis for estimated nucleated cell counts. The method was immunoSEQ multiplex PCR; TCRdb's version includes in-frame clones alone and lacks a portion of them. Clonal size and the V and J genes are those of that table, whereas D and trimming came from the DNA. The table includes 150,000 to 180,000 clones, roughly 80% detected once. V was clipped by 1 base and J by 0 bases, with 10 bases between them. CDR1 and CDR2 from the germline V gene are LGHDT and YNNKEL (reference sequence). The CDR3 is 16 residues long. The chain has TRBV3-1 (or the pseudogene TRBV3-2) and TRBJ1-3; D is unresolved. Sequenced: peripheral blood. The TCR was taken from a woman aged 60-70 years with acute or convalescent COVID-19. CDR3 in DNA: TGTGCCAGCAGCCAAGGCCCAGGTGACTCTGGAAACACCATATATTTT. Amino acids: CASSQGPGDSGNTIYF.